Here is one TCR beta chain with its context. This sample stems from a study of graft-versus-host responses after intestinal transplantation. Study-level background: Once they had received anti-thymocyte globulin induction, all recipients took tacrolimus and steroids for 2 to 4 years.

The method was immunoSEQ multiplex PCR; TCRdb's version includes in-frame clones alone and lacks a portion of them. The sample carries over 45,000 clones, around 90% recorded once. This CDR3 is built from 14 residues. CDR1 and CDR2 (germline): SGHDT, YYEEEE. V was clipped by 5 bases and J by 0 bases, with 12 bases between them. V and J are TRBV5-6 and TRBJ2-7, with no clear D. The specimen comprised PBMCs, sampled 26 days after transplant. This sequence was found in a human patient who received an intestinal transplant, so some T cells may come from the graft donor. The CDR3 DNA reads TGTGCCAGCAGTTTGACGGTTAGCTCCTACGAGCAGTACTTC. Its translation is CASSLTVSSYEQYF.